One sample yielded the 25 T cell receptor beta chains listed below, sequenced in a study of T cells after yellow fever vaccination. TCRdb passed the 5' RACE reads through MiXCR, listing each CDR3 protein once. Here the sample spans under 150,000 distinct CDR3 sequences, about 8% being singletons. This material consisted of CD4+ T cells sorted from PBMCs, taken 5 days after the yellow fever booster vaccination. The receptors stem from a man in his thirties or forties who received the YFV17D yellow fever vaccine.

This clonotype was seen a few times. J is TRBJ2-2 and V is TRBV12-3 or TRBV12-4; 8 bases align to TRBD2. Germline trimming cut 11 bases from V and 7 bases from J; bases unmatched to any gene: 24. The CDR3 is 18 residues long. This chain's CDR3 is CAFSPQVGAGVRNGELFF. CDR3 nucleotide sequence: TGTGCCTTCAGTCCCCAAGTCGGAGCGGGAGTGAGGAACGGGGAGCTGTTTTTT.

This clonotype was detected ten times or more. This chain uses TRBV12-3 or TRBV12-4 with TRBJ1-2; D is undetermined. With 3 bases removed from V and 9 bases from J, the gap between germline ends came to 14 bases. The CDR3 runs 13 residues. The CDR3 DNA is TGTGCCAGCAGTTTTGGGGAGTCTATGCGCTACACCTTC. The encoded protein is CASSFGESMRYTF.

The chain combines TRBV20-1 with TRBJ1-5; D gene unclear. V lost 0 bases to trimming and J lost 0 bases, with 9 bases between them. There are 15 residues in the CDR3. Looked up from germline, CDR1 is DFQATT and CDR2 is SNEGSKA (reference sequence). The CDR3 here is CSARDQGSSNQPQHF. The CDR3 DNA sequence: TGCAGTGCTAGAGATCAAGGATCTAGCAATCAGCCCCAGCATTTT.

Turning to this clonotype: The junction departs from germline at one end; a sequencing error may be responsible. The genes are TRBV7-6 and TRBJ2-1, with 13 bases that match TRBD2. The CDR3 loop spans 17 amino acids. The germline CDR1 and CDR2 sequences are SGHVS and FNYEAQ. The CDR3 is CAISLAVRGLAGDEQFF. The CDR3 DNA reads TGTGCCATCAGCTTAGCTGTGAGAGGACTAGCGGGAGATGAGCAGTTCTTC. The variable domain in full, completed from reference TRBV7-6 and TRBJ2-1, reads GAGVSQSPRYKVTKRGQDVALRCDPISGHVSLYWYRQALGQGPEFLTYFNYEAQQDKSGLPNDRFSAERPEGSISTLTIQRTEQRDSAMYRCAISLAVRGLAGDEQFFGPGTRLTVL.

Notes on this clonotype: A read error is possible here, since a much larger clone lies one base away. The chain combines TRBV3-1 with TRBJ2-7; 11 nucleotides line up with TRBD2. Trimming took 6 bases from V and 6 from J; bases not matched to a gene: 19. Germline V lookup: CDR1 LGHDT, CDR2 YNNKEL (reference sequence). The CDR3 is 18 amino acids. The CDR3 loop reads CASSRRALAGVREPEQYF. The CDR3 DNA reads TGTGCCAGCAGTCGAAGGGCACTAGCGGGAGTAAGGGAACCCGAGCAGTACTTC.

This clonotype was found many times. J is TRBJ1-1 and V is TRBV5-1; D unresolved. CDR1 is SGHRS and CDR2 is YFSETQ in the germline V gene. The ends were cut back, 0 bases at V and 8 bases at J, with 8 bases in the middle. CDR3 length: 12 amino acids. The CDR3: CASSLAGPEAFF. For the CDR3, the DNA is TGCGCCAGCAGCTTGGCCGGTCCGGAAGCTTTCTTT.

This clonotype has at least ten counts. The V call is TRBV4-3, the J call TRBJ2-2, with D possibly TRBD2 on 7 matching bases. The CDR3 totals 19 residues. The germline V gene encodes CDR1 LGHNA and CDR2 YSLEER. Trimming removed 1 base from V and 4 bases from J, with 22 bases in between. CDR3 sequence: CASSQGPRGVRGGTGELFF. Here the CDR3 DNA reads TGCGCCAGCAGCCAAGGGCCCCGGGGAGTTAGGGGGGGCACCGGGGAGCTGTTTTTT.

This clonotype occurred a few times. The chain carries TRBV12-3 or TRBV12-4 and TRBJ2-7, with D possibly matching TRBD1 (6 bases). Deletions cut 4 bases from V and 4 bases from J, with 14 bases between. The CDR3 consists of 14 residues. The DNA of the CDR3 is TGTGCCAGCAGTTCACACAGGGTGAGTTACGAGCAGTACTTC. Translated, it gives CASSSHRVSYEQYF.

The sample holds many counts of this clonotype. This chain connects TRBV6-5 to TRBJ2-3; D is undetermined. Trimming cost V 0 bases and J 0 bases, with 7 bases left between them. The CDR3 consists of 15 residues. Germline CDR1 MNHEY, CDR2 SVGAGI. The CDR3 DNA is TGTGCCAGCAGTTACTCCCTAACTAGCACAGATACGCAGTATTTT. Protein sequence: CASSYSLTSTDTQYF.

The genes are TRBV6-1 and TRBJ1-1; tentative D call: TRBD1 (6 bases). The CDR3 is made up of 19 amino acids. V was trimmed by 5 bases and J by 1 base, leaving 26 bases between them. CDR1 and CDR2 (germline): MNHNS, SASEGT. The CDR3 is CASSPSLWDTRPENTEAFF. The CDR3 DNA follows: TGTGCCAGCAGTCCTTCGCTTTGGGACACTCGACCTGAGAACACTGAAGCTTTCTTT.

In its sample, this clonotype was seen many times. The chain recombines TRBV4-1 with TRBJ2-7; tentative D call: TRBD1 (5 bases). Trimming stripped 3 bases from V and 5 bases from J, with 14 bases between. Germline V gene data show CDR1 as MGHRA and CDR2 as YSYEKL. This CDR3 region has 14 residues. The CDR3 sequence is CASSHAAGLDEQYF. The CDR3 DNA sequence: TGCGCCAGCAGCCATGCGGCAGGGCTCGACGAGCAGTACTTC.

This clonotype appeared many times. The J gene is TRBJ2-6, the V gene TRBV29-1; a weak D match, TRBD1 (5 bases). V was trimmed by 6 bases and J by 0 bases, leaving 12 bases between them. The CDR3 sequence is 15 residues long. Germline V gene data show CDR1 as SQVTM and CDR2 as ANQGSEA. The CDR3 loop is CSVIGASSGANVLTF. The CDR3, as DNA: TGCAGCGTCATAGGGGCAAGCTCTGGGGCCAACGTCCTGACTTTC.

This clonotype was found many times. The chain employs TRBV7-2 and TRBJ2-7, with D perhaps matching TRBD1 or TRBD2 (5 bases each). The germline V and J ends were trimmed by 8 bases and 9 bases, with 20 bases remaining between them. The germline gives CDR1 SGHTA, CDR2 FQGNSA. The CDR3 has 13 amino acids. The CDR3 coding sequence is TGTGCCAGCCAGGGCGACTCCTACGAGGGGCAGTACTTC. It codes for CASQGDSYEGQYF.

In this sample, this clonotype turned up many times. The chain uses TRBV5-4 and TRBJ2-5; 7 bases line up with TRBD1. CDR1 is SGHNT and CDR2 is YYREEE in the germline V gene (reference sequence). This CDR3 spans 14 amino acids. With V trimmed by 3 bases and J by 4 bases, 6 bases remained unmatched. The CDR3 DNA reads as TGTGCCAGCAGCTCGCAGGGGGAGCGAGAGACCCAGTACTTC. Translating gives CASSSQGERETQYF.

This clonotype has ten or more counts. V usage is TRBV4-3 and J usage is TRBJ1-5; D perhaps matches TRBD1 (5 bases). Germline CDR1 is LGHNA and CDR2 is YSLEER. Trimming shortened V by 5 bases and J by 3 bases, and 8 bases separated the two germline ends. The CDR3 runs 13 residues. The CDR3 DNA reads as TGCGCCAGCAGCTTAGGGGTCAATCAGCCCCAGCATTTT. Its protein is CASSLGVNQPQHF.

As concerns this clonotype: A read error may be the cause here, since a much bigger clone is one base away. Written as DNA, the CDR3 is TGTGCCAGCAGACTACTGAGGACGCCCAATGAGCAGTTCTTC. As protein: CASRLLRTPNEQFF. The chain employs TRBV6-2 or TRBV6-3 and TRBJ2-1; D gene uncertain. The CDR3 is 14 amino acids. Trimming removed 6 bases at V and 6 bases at J, with 15 bases between. Germline V lookup: CDR1 MNHEY, CDR2 SVGEGT.

There are many counts of this clonotype. The rearrangement joins TRBV20-1 to TRBJ2-5, with 10 bases lining up with TRBD2. Per germline, CDR1 DFQATT and CDR2 SNEGSKA (reference sequence). V lost 5 bases, J lost 0 bases, and 6 bases stayed unmatched. The CDR3 is 15 amino acids. This CDR3 reads CSAQRTSGYQETQYF. The CDR3 DNA reads as TGCAGTGCTCAGCGGACTAGCGGTTACCAAGAGACCCAGTACTTC.

This clonotype has a handful of counts. The chain links TRBV20-1 to TRBJ2-7; D might be TRBD1 (6 bases). The CDR3 spans 13 residues. Germline CDR1 reads DFQATT; CDR2 reads SNEGSKA (reference sequence). Trimming pared 7 bases from V and 1 base from J, leaving 14 bases between. CDR3 bases: TGCAGTGGAGCCGGACAGTGGTCCTACGAGCAGTACTTC. Residues: CSGAGQWSYEQYF.

This clonotype has only a few counts. This sequence joins TRBV6-2 or TRBV6-3 and TRBJ2-6; D is ambiguous. Trimming stripped 7 bases from V and 1 base from J, with 5 bases between. CDR1 is MNHEY and CDR2 is SVGEGT in the germline V gene. The CDR3 has 13 amino acids. The CDR3 here is CASMGSGANVLTF. The CDR3 DNA is TGTGCCAGCATGGGGTCTGGGGCCAACGTCCTGACTTTC.

This clonotype was counted at least ten times. The chain combines TRBV30 with TRBJ2-3, with TRBD2 identical over 11 bases. CDR3 size: 15 residues. With 3 bases clipped from V and 5 bases from J, the junction kept 7 bases outside the gene matches. CDR1 GTSNPN and CDR2 SVGIG come from the germline V gene (reference sequence). CDR3 amino acids: CAWRAGLAVGDTQYF. CDR3 in DNA: TGTGCCTGGAGAGCGGGACTAGCGGTAGGAGATACGCAGTATTTT.

This clonotype was seen ten or more times. The chain couples TRBV12-5 to TRBJ2-1, with D uncertain. The ends were cut back, 0 bases at V and 8 bases at J, with 11 bases in the middle. The germline V gene encodes CDR1 LGHNT and CDR2 FRNRAP. The CDR3 extends over 14 amino acids. For the CDR3, the DNA is TGTGCTAGTGGTTTGGTCGTGGGTGGCGATGAGCAGTTCTTC. It translates to CASGLVVGGDEQFF.

The sample holds many counts of this clonotype. This chain joins TRBV20-1 and TRBJ2-3, with 7 bases fitting TRBD2. The CDR3 consists of 13 residues. With V trimmed by 4 bases and J by 6 bases, 7 bases remained unmatched. Germline values: CDR1 DFQATT, CDR2 SNEGSKA (reference sequence). The CDR3 nucleotides read TGCAGTGCTACCCGGGACTATTCCGATACGCAGTATTTT. Amino acids: CSATRDYSDTQYF.

The sample holds many counts of this clonotype. The V and J genes are TRBV6-5 and TRBJ2-2; no clear D. CDR3 length: 14 residues. Germline V gene sequence: CDR1 MNHEY, CDR2 SVGAGI. V was pared by 0 bases and J by 2 bases, with 4 bases between. The CDR3: CASSYSGNTGELFF. The CDR3 nucleotides are TGTGCCAGCAGTTACTCGGGAAACACCGGGGAGCTGTTTTTT.

At least ten counts were recorded for this clonotype. V is TRBV7-2 and J is TRBJ2-3; D uncertain. The CDR3 totals 16 residues. Trimming stripped 3 bases from V and 2 bases from J, with 15 bases between. Germline CDR1 is SGHTA and CDR2 is FQGNSA. CDR3 region: CASSLAPPLTTDTQYF. CDR3 nucleotide sequence: TGTGCCAGCAGCTTGGCCCCACCGCTCACCACAGATACGCAGTATTTT.

This clonotype has only a few counts. The chain is built from TRBV21-1 and TRBJ2-5; the table assigns TRBD1, which was not confirmed against the DNA. TRBV21-1 is noted as a pseudogene. The CDR3 totals 15 residues. The CDR3 DNA reads as TGTGCCAGCAGCGCCGGTGAGGGACACGGGGCGACCCAGTACTTC. This gives the protein CASSAGEGHGATQYF.